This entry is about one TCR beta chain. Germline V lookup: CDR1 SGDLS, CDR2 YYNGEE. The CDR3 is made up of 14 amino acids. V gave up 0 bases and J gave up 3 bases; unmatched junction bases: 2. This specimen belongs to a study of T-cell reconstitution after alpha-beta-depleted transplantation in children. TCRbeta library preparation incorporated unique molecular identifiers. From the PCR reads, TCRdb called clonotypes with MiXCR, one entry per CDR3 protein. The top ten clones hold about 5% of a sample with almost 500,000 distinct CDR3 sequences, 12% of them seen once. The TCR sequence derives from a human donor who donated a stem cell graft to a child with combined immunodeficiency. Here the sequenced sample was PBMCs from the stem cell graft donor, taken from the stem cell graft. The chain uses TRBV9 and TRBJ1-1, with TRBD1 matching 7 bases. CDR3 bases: TGTGCCAGCAGCGTAGTGCAGGGGGACACTGAAGCTTTCTTT. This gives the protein CASSVVQGDTEAFF.